This T cell receptor beta chain was identified in a study of blood T cell repertoires in COVID-19. Study details: From the United States, Italy and Spain came samples of acute and convalescent COVID-19.

This CDR3 has 15 residues. The trim removed 2 bases at V and 3 bases at J, leaving 8 bases unmatched. Germline CDR1 reads SGHRS; CDR2 reads YFSETQ. Only in-frame clones appear in the TCRdb table, and some are missing; sequencing was by immunoSEQ multiplex PCR. This table has over 40,000 clones, 75% to 85% appearing once. The TCR was taken from a man aged 35 to 55 with acute or convalescent COVID-19. The sequenced material came from peripheral blood. This sequence joins TRBV5-1 and TRBJ2-7, with 7 nucleotides matching TRBD1. This chain's CDR3 is CASSFDRDSHYEQYF. The CDR3 bases are TGCGCCAGCAGCTTTGACCGGGACAGTCACTACGAGCAGTACTTC.